This TCR beta chain was retrieved from a study of blood T cell repertoires in COVID-19. In the study overall: Both acute and convalescent COVID-19 samples were obtained from the United States, Italy and Spain. In each case, the material was cDNA or gDNA derived from T cells, B-cell-depleted T cells, or PBMCs.

Source study methods: Amplification of reference gene primers was used by the study to estimate nucleated cell counts. The assay was immunoSEQ multiplex PCR, and TCRdb's table has in-frame clones only and misses some. Clone size and V and J calls were adopted from that table, with D and trimming inferred from the DNA. The sample shows 85,000 to 110,000 clones, about 90% of them seen only once. The V gene's germline CDR1 is SEHNR and CDR2 FQNEAQ (reference sequence). The CDR3 spans 18 residues. With 5 bases clipped from V and 0 bases from J, the junction kept 11 bases outside the gene matches. The chain links TRBV7-9 to TRBJ2-1; 9 nucleotides line up with TRBD2. The clonotype comes from a man between 45 and 60 years old in a cohort sampled during active COVID-19. The sample taken for sequencing was peripheral blood. This chain's CDR3 is CASSTQAGGRSSYNEQFF. The CDR3 nucleotides are TGTGCCAGCAGCACGCAAGCGGGGGGCCGGAGCTCCTACAATGAGCAGTTCTTC. The full variable domain, rest sourced from reference TRBV7-9 and TRBJ2-1, is DTGVSQNPRHKITKRGQNVTFRCDPISEHNRLYWYRQTLGQGPEFLTYFQNEAQLEKSRLLSDRFSAERPKGSFSTLEIQRTEQGDSAMYLCASSTQAGGRSSYNEQFFGPGTRLTVL.